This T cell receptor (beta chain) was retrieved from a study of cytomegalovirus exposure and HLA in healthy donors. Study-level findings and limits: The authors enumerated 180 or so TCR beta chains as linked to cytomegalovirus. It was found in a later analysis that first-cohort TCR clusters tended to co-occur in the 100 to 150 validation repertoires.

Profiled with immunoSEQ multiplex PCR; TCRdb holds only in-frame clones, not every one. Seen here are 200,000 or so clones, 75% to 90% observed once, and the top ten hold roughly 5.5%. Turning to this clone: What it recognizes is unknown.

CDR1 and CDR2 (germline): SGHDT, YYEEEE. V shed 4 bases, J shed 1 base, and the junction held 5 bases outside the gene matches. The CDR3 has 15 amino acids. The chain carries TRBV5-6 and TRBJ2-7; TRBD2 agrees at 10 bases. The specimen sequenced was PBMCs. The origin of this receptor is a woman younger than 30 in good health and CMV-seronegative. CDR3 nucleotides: TGTGCCAGCAGCGGGGGGACTAGCGTATCCTACGAGCAGTACTTC. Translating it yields CASSGGTSVSYEQYF. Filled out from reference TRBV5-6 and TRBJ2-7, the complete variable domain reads DAGVTQSPTHLIKTRGQQVTLRCSPKSGHDTVSWYQQALGQGPQFIFQYYEEEERQRGNFPDRFSGHQFPNYSSELNVNALLLGDSALYLCASSGGTSVSYEQYFGPGTRLTVT.